The 19 T cell receptor beta chains presented below share a single source sample, sequenced in a study of cytomegalovirus exposure and HLA in healthy donors (dated by TCRdb to 2015 to 2018). The protocol used for the library was the immunoSEQ multiplex PCR assay. For the multiplex PCR, a mixture combining 60 forward primers for TCR Vbeta segments and 13 reverse primers for TCR Jbeta segments was used. What TCRdb holds here is the immuneACCESS table cut down to in-frame rearrangements. Part of the clones is not present; checked against another copy, under half of the missing clones reflect an unresolved V gene, and the others are unexplained. This sample is represented by 100,000 or so clones; around 79% of them were singletons. The ten top clones hold 4.6% of the sample. Material: PBMCs. Every receptor here comes from a woman aged 40 to 50 in good health and CMV-seropositive.

This sequence joins TRBV4-2 and TRBJ1-2; a possible D gene is TRBD1 (5 bases). V was cut by 3 bases and J by 8 bases, with 19 bases left in between. Germline loops: CDR1 LGHNA, CDR2 YNFKEQ. This CDR3 is built from 15 residues. For the CDR3, the DNA is TGTGCCAGCAGCCATTCAGACCTCACAGGATACGGCTACACCTTC. Protein product: CASSHSDLTGYGYTF.

The V call is TRBV4-3, the J call TRBJ1-5, with 10 bases identical to TRBD1. Germline trimming cut 3 bases from V and 4 bases from J; bases unmatched to any gene: 3. The CDR3 extends over 15 amino acids. Germline V CDR1 and CDR2: LGHNA, YSLEER. The CDR3 region is CASSQRTGGNQPQHF. The CDR3 DNA reads TGCGCCAGCAGCCAGAGGACAGGGGGAAATCAGCCCCAGCATTTT.

V and J are TRBV30 and TRBJ1-5; 9 positions agree with TRBD1. The V and J ends lost 5 bases and 4 bases, in that order; junction bases with no gene match: 12. The germline CDR1 and CDR2 sequences are GTSNPN and SVGIG (reference sequence). This CDR3 is 16 amino acids long. CDR3 DNA: TGTGCCTGGGACAGGGGGGATAGCTCAGGAAATCAGCCCCAGCATTTT. It specifies CAWDRGDSSGNQPQHF.

This clone has only a few counts. This chain links TRBV7-2 with TRBJ1-4; the match to TRBD1 covers 9 bases. The CDR3 runs to 14 residues. Germline V gene lookup returns CDR1 SGHTA and CDR2 FQGNSA. V gave up 4 bases and J gave up 8 bases; unmatched junction bases: 5. This CDR3 reads CASSWGQGTEKLFF. The CDR3 nucleotides read TGTGCCAGCAGCTGGGGACAGGGAACCGAAAAACTGTTTTTT.

In this sample, this clone turned up once. CDR3 sequence reads: CASSWGTGGMEAFF. DNA of the CDR3: TGCGCCAGCAGCTGGGGGACAGGGGGCATGGAAGCTTTCTTT. This chain uses TRBV5-1 with TRBJ1-1; 12 bases agree with TRBD1. The CDR3 contains 14 residues. The germline CDR1 and CDR2 sequences are SGHRS and YFSETQ. V gave up 3 bases and J gave up 8 bases; unmatched junction bases: 5.

The rearrangement joins TRBV27 to TRBJ1-1; 9 bases match TRBD1. Germline CDR1 and CDR2: MNHEY and SMNVEV (reference sequence). The ends lost 5 bases at V and 3 bases at J; junction bases unmatched: 10. This CDR3 is built from 16 residues. The CDR3 bases are TGTGCCAGCAGTATACAGGGGGCCCGGCGGGACACTGAAGCTTTCTTT. It encodes CASSIQGARRDTEAFF.

The V gene is TRBV7-2, the J gene TRBJ2-3, with 7 bases that match TRBD2. The germline CDR1 and CDR2 sequences are SGHTA and FQGNSA. The CDR3 has 16 amino acids. J lost 1 base, V lost 3 bases, and 7 bases had no gene match. The CDR3 is CASSFAVAGGTDTQYF. The DNA of the CDR3 is TGTGCCAGCAGCTTCGCCGTAGCGGGTGGCACAGATACGCAGTATTTT.

This clone was observed at least ten times. V and J are TRBV7-2 and TRBJ2-1; 13 nucleotides line up with TRBD2. Germline assignment: CDR1 SGHTA and CDR2 FQGNSA. CDR3 length: 17 residues. V gave up 1 base and J gave up 6 bases; unmatched junction bases: 6. Here the CDR3 DNA reads TGTGCCAGCAGCTTAGACCCGACTAGCGGGAGGCGCAATGAGCAGTTCTTC. Residues: CASSLDPTSGRRNEQFF.

This chain joins TRBV5-1 and TRBJ2-3; 10 positions agree with TRBD2. With V trimmed by 1 base and J by 1 base, 3 bases remained unmatched. Germline V gene sequence: CDR1 SGHRS, CDR2 YFSETQ. The CDR3 is 16 amino acids. The DNA for the CDR3 is TGCGCCAGCAGCTTGTTGGGGACTAGCGGCACAGATACGCAGTATTTT. Translating gives CASSLLGTSGTDTQYF. Supplemented by reference TRBV5-1 and TRBJ2-3, the full variable domain reads KAGVTQTPRYLIKTRGQQVTLSCSPISGHRSVSWYQQTPGQGLQFLFEYFSETQRNKGNFPGRFSGRQFSNSRSEMNVSTLELGDSALYLCASSLLGTSGTDTQYFGPGTRLTVL.

This clone was detected a few times. The V gene is TRBV4-3, the J gene TRBJ2-1, with 8 positions matching TRBD2. CDR1 and CDR2 from the germline V gene are LGHNA and YSLEER. The J segment lost 5 bases and the V segment lost 3 bases, leaving 6 bases of the junction unmatched. The CDR3 is 15 residues long. CDR3: CASSHGTRAHNEQFF. The CDR3 bases are TGCGCCAGCAGCCACGGGACTAGAGCCCACAATGAGCAGTTCTTC.

This clone appeared a few times. The V and J genes are TRBV30 and TRBJ1-1, with no clear D. The CDR3 is 12 residues long. V was cut by 7 bases and J by 0 bases, with 9 bases left in between. The germline V gene has CDR1 GTSNPN and CDR2 SVGIG (reference sequence). CDR3 protein: CASTTVNTEAFF. The CDR3 DNA is TGTGCCTCGACTACAGTGAACACTGAAGCTTTCTTT.

The rearrangement joins TRBV28 to TRBJ2-3; unclear D gene. Looked up from germline, CDR1 is MDHEN and CDR2 is SYDVKM. The length of the CDR3 is 12 residues. V lost 2 bases and J lost 5, with 5 bases in between. DNA of the CDR3: TGTGCCAGCAGTTTAGTGAGAGATACGCAGTATTTT. It is translated as CASSLVRDTQYF.

This clone was observed a handful of times. This chain joins TRBV9 and TRBJ1-3, with 7 bases fitting TRBD1. CDR3 length: 14 amino acids. V was clipped by 6 bases and J by 4 bases; unmatched bases: 7. Germline CDR1 reads SGDLS; CDR2 reads YYNGEE. CDR3 sequence reads: CASNQGTEGNTIYF. The DNA for the CDR3 is TGTGCCAGCAATCAGGGGACAGAAGGAAACACCATATATTTT.

V usage is TRBV28 and J usage is TRBJ2-3; 7 bases are a match to TRBD2. With 9 bases clipped from V and 4 bases from J, the junction kept 13 bases outside the gene matches. This CDR3 is 15 amino acids long. Germline CDR1 is MDHEN and CDR2 is SYDVKM. The CDR3 protein is CASNPLAAPSDTQYF. In DNA, the CDR3 is TGTGCCAGTAATCCCCTAGCGGCGCCTTCAGATACGCAGTATTTT. The full variable domain, with the rest looked up from reference TRBV28 and TRBJ2-3, is DVKVTQSSRYLVKRTGEKVFLECVQDMDHENMFWYRQDPGLGLRLIYFSYDVKMKEKGDIPEGYSVSREKKERFSLILESASTNQTSMYLCASNPLAAPSDTQYFGPGTRLTVL.

This clone is labeled as medium-sized. This sequence joins TRBV14 and TRBJ1-4; 7 positions agree with TRBD1. This CDR3 is 14 amino acids long. CDR1 is SGHDN and CDR2 is FVKESK in the germline V gene. V lost 11 bases and J lost 5; bases outside the gene matches: 11. This CDR3 is CAGPPGQLNEKLFF. The CDR3 nucleotides are TGTGCCGGCCCCCCGGGACAGTTAAATGAAAAACTGTTTTTT.

The V call is TRBV4-2, the J call TRBJ2-7; TRBD2 aligns across 9 bases. Looked up from germline, CDR1 is LGHNA and CDR2 is YNFKEQ. The CDR3 is 19 amino acids. V lost 1 base and J lost 2; bases outside the gene matches: 15. The CDR3 loop reads CASSQVTGFEASGTYEQYF. The CDR3, as DNA: TGTGCCAGCAGCCAAGTGACAGGGTTCGAGGCTAGCGGGACCTACGAGCAGTACTTC.

The V call is TRBV29-1, the J call TRBJ2-1, with 7 bases lining up with TRBD1. Germline CDR1 is SQVTM and CDR2 is ANQGSEA. The CDR3 length is 13 residues. The CDR3 loop is CAEAPQGSHEQFF. The CDR3 DNA reads TGCGCCGAGGCCCCACAGGGGTCCCATGAGCAGTTCTTC.

This chain links TRBV29-1 with TRBJ2-7; TRBD2 matches 13 bases. The CDR3 extends over 15 amino acids. Germline loops: CDR1 SQVTM, CDR2 ANQGSEA. The V segment lost 3 bases and the J segment 5 bases; nucleotides outside the gene matches: 7. Written as DNA, the CDR3 is TGCAGCGTTGACTTAGGACTAGCGGGAGTCGACGAGCAGTACTTC. The encoded protein is CSVDLGLAGVDEQYF.

The gene calls are TRBV13 and TRBJ1-6; maybe TRBD1 (5 bases). V was cut by 5 bases and J by 9 bases, with 8 bases left in between. From germline, CDR1 is PRHDT and CDR2 FYEKMQ (reference sequence). This CDR3 is 12 amino acids long. CDR3 in DNA: TGTGCCAGCAGCGGGGGGAGTTCACCCCTCCACTTT. Residues: CASSGGSSPLHF.